The source of this T cell receptor beta chain is a study of T cell repertoires in cytomegalovirus infection. In the study overall: CMV infection together with matching HLA type was indicated by public TCR beta signatures. Study-level results: Ex vivo, HLA-C-restricted CMV-specific TCR beta clonotypes prevailed over the rest of the response. CMV carriers with the relevant HLA were identified by cumulative public TCR beta family frequency.

MiXCR was run by TCRdb on the reads, yielding one entry per CDR3 protein. The data hold approximately 500,000 distinct CDR3 sequences, with 16% observed a single time. Only a few counts were recorded for this clonotype. Its antigen is currently unknown. The CDR3 consists of 15 residues. CDR1 and CDR2 from the germline V gene are SGHDT and YYEEEE. The V gene lost 3 bases and the J gene lost 2 bases, with 15 bases spanning the gap. Sequenced: CD8+ T cells from PBMCs. This rearrangement joins TRBV5-6 to TRBJ2-7; perhaps D is TRBD1 or TRBD2 (5 bases each). The sequence came from a human donor in good health (CMV status not recorded). Some clones in this sample may be carry-over from other donors' samples. The CDR3 here is CASSSNPRDPYEQYF. The CDR3 DNA reads as TGTGCCAGCAGCTCCAACCCCCGGGACCCCTACGAGCAGTACTTC.